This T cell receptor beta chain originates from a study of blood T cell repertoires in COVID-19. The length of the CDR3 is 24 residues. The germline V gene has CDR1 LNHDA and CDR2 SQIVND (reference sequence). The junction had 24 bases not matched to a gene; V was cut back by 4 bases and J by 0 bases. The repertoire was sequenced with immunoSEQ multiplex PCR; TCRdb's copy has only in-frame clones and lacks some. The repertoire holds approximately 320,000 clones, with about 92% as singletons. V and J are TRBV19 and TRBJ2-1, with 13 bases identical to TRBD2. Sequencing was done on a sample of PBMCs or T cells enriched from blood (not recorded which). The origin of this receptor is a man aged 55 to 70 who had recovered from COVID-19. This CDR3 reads CASSKLRDRGSGTSGVISYNEQFF. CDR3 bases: TGTGCCAGTAGTAAACTCCGGGACAGGGGTTCCGGGACTAGCGGGGTCATCTCCTACAATGAGCAGTTCTTC.